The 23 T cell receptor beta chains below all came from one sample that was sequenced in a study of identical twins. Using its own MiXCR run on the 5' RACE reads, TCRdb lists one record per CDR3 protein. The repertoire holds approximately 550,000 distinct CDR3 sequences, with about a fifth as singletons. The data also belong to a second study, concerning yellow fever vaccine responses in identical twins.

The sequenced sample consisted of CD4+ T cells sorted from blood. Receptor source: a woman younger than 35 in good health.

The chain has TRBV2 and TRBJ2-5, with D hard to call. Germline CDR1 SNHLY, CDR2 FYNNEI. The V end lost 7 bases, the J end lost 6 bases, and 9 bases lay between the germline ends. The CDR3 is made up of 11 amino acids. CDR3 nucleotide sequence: TGTGCCAGCACTGGATTACAGACCCAGTACTTC. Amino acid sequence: CASTGLQTQYF.

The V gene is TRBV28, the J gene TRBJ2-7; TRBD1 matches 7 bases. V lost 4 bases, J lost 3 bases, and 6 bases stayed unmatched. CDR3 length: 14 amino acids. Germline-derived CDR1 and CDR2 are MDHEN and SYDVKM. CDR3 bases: TGTGCCAGCAGTTCGGGACAGTTGATCTACGAGCAGTACGTC. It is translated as CASSSGQLIYEQYV.

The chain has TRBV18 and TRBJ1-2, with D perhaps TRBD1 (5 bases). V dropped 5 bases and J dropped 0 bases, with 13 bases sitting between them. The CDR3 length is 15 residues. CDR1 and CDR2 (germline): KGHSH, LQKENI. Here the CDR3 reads CASSKSSQANYGYTF. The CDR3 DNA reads TGTGCCAGCTCAAAAAGCTCACAGGCTAACTATGGCTACACCTTC.

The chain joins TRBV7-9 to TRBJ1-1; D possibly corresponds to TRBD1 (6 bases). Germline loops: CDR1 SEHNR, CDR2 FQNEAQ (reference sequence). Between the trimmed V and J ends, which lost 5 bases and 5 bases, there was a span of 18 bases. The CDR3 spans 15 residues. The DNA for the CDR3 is TGTGCCAGCAGCCTGTCCGGGGGCTGGGGGACTGAAGCTTTCTTT. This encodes CASSLSGGWGTEAFF.

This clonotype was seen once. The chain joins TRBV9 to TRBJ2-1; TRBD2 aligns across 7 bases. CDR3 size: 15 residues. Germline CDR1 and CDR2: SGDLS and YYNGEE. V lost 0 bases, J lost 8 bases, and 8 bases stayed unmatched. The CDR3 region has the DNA TGTGCCAGCAGCGTAGCTGCGGGAGTCGTGGATGAGCAGTTCTTC. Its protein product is CASSVAAGVVDEQFF. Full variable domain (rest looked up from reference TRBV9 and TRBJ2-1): DSGVTQTPKHLITATGQRVTLRCSPRSGDLSVYWYQQSLDQGLQFLIQYYNGEERAKGNILERFSAQQFPDLHSELNLSSLELGDSALYFCASSVAAGVVDEQFFGPGTRLTVL.

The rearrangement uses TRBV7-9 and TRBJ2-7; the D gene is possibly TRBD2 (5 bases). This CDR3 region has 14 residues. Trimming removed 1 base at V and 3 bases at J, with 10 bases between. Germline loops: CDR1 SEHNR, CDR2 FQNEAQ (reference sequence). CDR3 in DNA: TGTGCCAGCAGCTTAGGTGCTAGCCGCTACGAGCAGTACTTC. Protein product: CASSLGASRYEQYF.

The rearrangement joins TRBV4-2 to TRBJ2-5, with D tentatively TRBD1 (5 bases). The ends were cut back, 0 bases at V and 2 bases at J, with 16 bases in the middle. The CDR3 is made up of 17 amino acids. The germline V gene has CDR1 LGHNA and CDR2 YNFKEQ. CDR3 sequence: CASSQEWGGTAQETQYF. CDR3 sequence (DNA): TGTGCCAGCAGCCAAGAGTGGGGCGGAACCGCTCAAGAGACCCAGTACTTC.

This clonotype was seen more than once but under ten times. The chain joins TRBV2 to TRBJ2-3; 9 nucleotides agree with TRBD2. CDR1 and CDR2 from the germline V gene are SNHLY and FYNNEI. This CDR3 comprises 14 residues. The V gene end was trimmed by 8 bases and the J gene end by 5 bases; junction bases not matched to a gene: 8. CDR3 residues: CASALAGSLDTQYF. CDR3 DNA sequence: TGTGCCAGCGCCCTAGCGGGAAGTCTAGATACGCAGTATTTT.

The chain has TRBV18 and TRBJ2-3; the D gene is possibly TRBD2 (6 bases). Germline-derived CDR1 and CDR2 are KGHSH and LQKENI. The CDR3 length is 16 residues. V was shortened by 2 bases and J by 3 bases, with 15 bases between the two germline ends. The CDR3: CASSPRYGSRTDTQYF. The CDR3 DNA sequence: TGTGCCAGCTCACCAAGGTACGGGAGTCGGACAGATACGCAGTATTTT.

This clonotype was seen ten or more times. The CDR3 DNA follows: TGCAGCGTTGGACCAGGACAGGGCGTATACAATGAGCAGTTCTTC. Translation: CSVGPGQGVYNEQFF. The rearrangement uses TRBV29-1 and TRBJ2-1; 8 bases map to TRBD1. This CDR3 comprises 15 residues. Germline assignment: CDR1 SQVTM and CDR2 ANQGSEA. J was trimmed by 4 bases and V by 4 bases; bases with no gene match: 9.

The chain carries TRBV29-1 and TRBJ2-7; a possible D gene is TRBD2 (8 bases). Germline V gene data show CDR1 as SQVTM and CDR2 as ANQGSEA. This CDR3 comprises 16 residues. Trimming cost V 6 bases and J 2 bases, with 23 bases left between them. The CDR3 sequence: CSVFGQVYSGAYEQYF. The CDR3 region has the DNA TGCAGCGTATTCGGACAGGTCTATAGCGGGGCCTACGAGCAGTACTTC.

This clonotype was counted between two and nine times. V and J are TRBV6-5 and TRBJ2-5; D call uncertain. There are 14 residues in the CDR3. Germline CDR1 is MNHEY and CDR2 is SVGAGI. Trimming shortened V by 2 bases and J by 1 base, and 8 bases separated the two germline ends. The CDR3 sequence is CASSYGRLQETQYF. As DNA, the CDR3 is TGTGCCAGCAGTTACGGGCGGCTCCAAGAGACCCAGTACTTC.

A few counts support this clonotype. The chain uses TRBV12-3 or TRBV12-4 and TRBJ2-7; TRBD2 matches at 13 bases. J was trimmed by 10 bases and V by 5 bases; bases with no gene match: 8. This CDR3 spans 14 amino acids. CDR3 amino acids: CASSIGLAGAPQYF. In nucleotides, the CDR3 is TGTGCCAGCAGTATAGGACTAGCGGGAGCCCCACAGTACTTC.

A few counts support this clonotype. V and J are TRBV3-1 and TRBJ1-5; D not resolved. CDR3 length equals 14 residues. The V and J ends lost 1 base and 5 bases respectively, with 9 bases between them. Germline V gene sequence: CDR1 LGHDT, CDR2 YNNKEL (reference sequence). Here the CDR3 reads CASSQGSRYQPQHF. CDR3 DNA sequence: TGTGCCAGCAGCCAAGGTAGCCGATATCAGCCCCAGCATTTT.

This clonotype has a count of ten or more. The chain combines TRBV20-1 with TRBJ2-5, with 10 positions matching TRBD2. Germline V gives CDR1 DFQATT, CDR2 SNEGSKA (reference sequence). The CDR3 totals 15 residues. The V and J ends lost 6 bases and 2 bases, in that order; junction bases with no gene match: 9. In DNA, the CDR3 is TGCAGTGCCCATATAGCGGGGGGTATGCAAGAGACCCAGTACTTC. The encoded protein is CSAHIAGGMQETQYF.

DNA for the CDR3: TGCAGTGCCCCCCAGGGAGATACGCAGTATTTT. It translates to CSAPQGDTQYF. The chain employs TRBV20-1 and TRBJ2-3; a weak D match, TRBD1 (5 bases). The CDR3 runs to 11 residues. The V and J ends lost 6 bases and 5 bases respectively, with 9 bases between them. Germline CDR1 DFQATT, CDR2 SNEGSKA (reference sequence).

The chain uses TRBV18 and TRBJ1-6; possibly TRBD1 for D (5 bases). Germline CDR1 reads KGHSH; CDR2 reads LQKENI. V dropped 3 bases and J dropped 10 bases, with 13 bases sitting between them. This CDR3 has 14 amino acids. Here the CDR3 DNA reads TGTGCCAGCTCACCTAGGGACCTCGGGTCACCCCTCCACTTT. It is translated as CASSPRDLGSPLHF.

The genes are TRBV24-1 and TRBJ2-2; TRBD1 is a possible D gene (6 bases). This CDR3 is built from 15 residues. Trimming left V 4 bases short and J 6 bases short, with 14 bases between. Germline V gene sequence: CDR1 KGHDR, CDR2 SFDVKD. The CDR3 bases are TGTGCCACCAGTGACCAAACACCAGGGGCCGGGGAGCTGTTTTTT. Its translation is CATSDQTPGAGELFF.

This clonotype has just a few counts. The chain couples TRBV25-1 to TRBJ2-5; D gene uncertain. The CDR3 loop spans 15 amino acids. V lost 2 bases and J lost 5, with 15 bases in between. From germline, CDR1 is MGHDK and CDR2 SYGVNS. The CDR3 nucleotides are TGTGCCAGCAGTGAAGGTAGAAGGGCTTGGGAGACCCAGTACTTC. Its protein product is CASSEGRRAWETQYF.

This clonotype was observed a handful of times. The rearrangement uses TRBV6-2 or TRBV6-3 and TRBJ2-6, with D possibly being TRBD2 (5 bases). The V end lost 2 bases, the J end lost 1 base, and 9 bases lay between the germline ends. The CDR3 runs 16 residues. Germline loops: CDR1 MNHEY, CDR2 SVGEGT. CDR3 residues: CASSYVSGSGANVLTF. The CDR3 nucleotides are TGTGCCAGCAGTTACGTATCGGGATCTGGGGCCAACGTCCTGACTTTC.

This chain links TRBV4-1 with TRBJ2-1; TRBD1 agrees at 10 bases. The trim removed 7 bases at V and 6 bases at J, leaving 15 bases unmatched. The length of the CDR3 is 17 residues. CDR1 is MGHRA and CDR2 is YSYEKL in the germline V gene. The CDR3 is CASKGDRGILVSNEQFF. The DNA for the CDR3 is TGCGCCAGCAAGGGGGACAGGGGAATATTAGTTAGCAATGAGCAGTTCTTC.

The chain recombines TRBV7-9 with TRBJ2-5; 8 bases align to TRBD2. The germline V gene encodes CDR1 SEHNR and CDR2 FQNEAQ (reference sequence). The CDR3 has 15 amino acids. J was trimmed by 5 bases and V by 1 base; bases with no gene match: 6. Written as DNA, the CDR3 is TGTGCCAGCAGCTTAGTTGGACTAGCTGAGGAGACCCAGTACTTC. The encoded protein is CASSLVGLAEETQYF. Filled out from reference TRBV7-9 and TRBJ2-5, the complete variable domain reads DTGVSQNPRHKITKRGQNVTFRCDPISEHNRLYWYRQTLGQGPEFLTYFQNEAQLEKSRLLSDRFSAERPKGSFSTLEIQRTEQGDSAMYLCASSLVGLAEETQYFGPGTRLLVL.

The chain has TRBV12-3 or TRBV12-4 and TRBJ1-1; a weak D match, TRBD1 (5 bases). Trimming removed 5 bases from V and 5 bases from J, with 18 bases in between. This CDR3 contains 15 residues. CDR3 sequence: CASSPALAGRTEAFF. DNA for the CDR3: TGTGCCAGCAGTCCGGCCCTGGCAGGGCGGACTGAAGCTTTCTTT.